This is a list of T cell receptor beta chains from one sample in a study of CXCR3-negative and CXCR3-positive naive CD8 T cells. TCRdb re-called the 5' RACE reads; one entry per CDR3 protein, DNA not given. With about 150,000 distinct CDR3 sequences in the sample, the ten largest clones hold around 0.3%. Sequencing input: naive CXCR3+ CD8+ T cells from blood. The receptors were sampled from a human donor in good health. Some clones in this sample may be carry-over from other donors' samples. The CDR3 runs from the conserved cysteine through the conserved F or W. Each record gives: J gene, V gene, CDR3 protein.

>TRBJ2-1|TRBV4-3
CASSQGLAGIYNEQFF
>TRBJ2-1|TRBV7-7
CASSLGDRGYNEQFF
>TRBJ2-7|TRBV13
CASSGLGTGDEQYF
>TRBJ1-2|TRBV7-3
CASSSLARTGFDGYTF
>TRBJ1-6|TRBV4-1
CASSQVGNSNNLHF
>TRBJ2-5|TRBV27
CASSLRLATIQETQYF
>TRBJ2-2|TRBV7-2
CASSSDIDFTGELFF
>TRBJ2-7|TRBV19
CASSRRASYEQYF
>TRBJ2-7|TRBV29-1
CSVARDSAEQYF
>TRBJ2-3|TRBV7-3
CASSEGGDTQYF
>TRBJ1-3|TRBV10-1
CASQREAGNTIYF
>TRBJ2-1|TRBV6-2/TRBV6-3
CASSYRGAEDEQFF
>TRBJ2-7|TRBV6-1
CASSEAHTPGLHWYEQYF